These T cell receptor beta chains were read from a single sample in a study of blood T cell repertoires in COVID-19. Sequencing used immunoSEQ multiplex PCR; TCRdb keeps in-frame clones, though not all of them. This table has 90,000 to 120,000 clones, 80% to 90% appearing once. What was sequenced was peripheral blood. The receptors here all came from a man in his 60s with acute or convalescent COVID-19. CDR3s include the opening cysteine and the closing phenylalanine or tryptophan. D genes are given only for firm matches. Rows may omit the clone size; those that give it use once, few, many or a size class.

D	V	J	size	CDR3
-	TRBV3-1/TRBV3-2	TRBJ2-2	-	CASSQGLGTGELFF
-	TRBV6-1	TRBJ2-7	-	CASSEVQGKGEQYF
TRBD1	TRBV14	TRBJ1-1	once	CASSLRLQGARTEAFF
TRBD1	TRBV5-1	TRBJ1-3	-	CASSLAGTGFGNTIYF
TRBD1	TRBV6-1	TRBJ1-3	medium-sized	CASSVLGTGSGNTIYF
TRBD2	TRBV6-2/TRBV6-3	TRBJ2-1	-	CASSYSGTRNNEQFF
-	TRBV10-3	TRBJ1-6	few	CAISETGDTISPLHF
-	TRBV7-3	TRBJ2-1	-	CASSSYRKRSSYNEQFF
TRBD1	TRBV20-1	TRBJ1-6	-	CSASKDRDSPLHF
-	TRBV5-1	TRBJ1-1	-	CASSTGPPLTEAFF
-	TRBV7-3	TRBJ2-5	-	CASSRGTQETQYF
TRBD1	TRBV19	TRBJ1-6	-	CASTTADRGDSPLHF
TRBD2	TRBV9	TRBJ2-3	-	CASSGERGTSGRDTQYF
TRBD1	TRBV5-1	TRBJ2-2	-	CASRLATGGTGELFF
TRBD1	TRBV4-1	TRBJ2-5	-	CASSLNPTGAIQETQYF
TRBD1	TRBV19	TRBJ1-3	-	CASSIGTALLHSGNTIYF
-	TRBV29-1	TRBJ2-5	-	CSVEGQLAQTQYF
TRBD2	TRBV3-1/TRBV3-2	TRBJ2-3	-	CASSQPAGGQTDTQYF
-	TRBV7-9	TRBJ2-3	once	CASSLTRGWEDDTQYF
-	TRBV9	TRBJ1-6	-	CASSVEDTYNSPLHF
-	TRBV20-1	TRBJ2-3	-	CSARRLHTQYF
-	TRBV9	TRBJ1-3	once	CASSTTPGTFGNTIYF
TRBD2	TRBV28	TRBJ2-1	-	CASSYSRLAVSYNEQFF
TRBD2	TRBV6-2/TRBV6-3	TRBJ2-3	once	CASSYSRLAGGYTQYF
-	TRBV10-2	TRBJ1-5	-	CASSEWGVGDQPQHF
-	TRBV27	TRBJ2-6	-	CASSYLAEGSGANVLTF
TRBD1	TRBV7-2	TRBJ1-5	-	CASSSRQGANQPQHF
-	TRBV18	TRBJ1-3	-	CASSPPHTNTDTIYF
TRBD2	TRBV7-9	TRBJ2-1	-	CASRSSGPTSSYNEQFF
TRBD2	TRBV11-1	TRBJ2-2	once	CASSFQLAPGELFF
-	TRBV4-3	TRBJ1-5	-	CASSQERGDNQPQHF
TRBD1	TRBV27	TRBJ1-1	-	CASSKSRTGQMNTEAFF
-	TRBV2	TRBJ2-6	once	CASSIQSISGANVLTF
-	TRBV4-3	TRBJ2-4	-	CASSQDLGSSIGKNIQYF
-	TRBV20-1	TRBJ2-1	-	CSALAHNEQFF
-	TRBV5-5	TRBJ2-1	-	CASSFISNEQFF
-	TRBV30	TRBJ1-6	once	CAWSAYSTLPLHF
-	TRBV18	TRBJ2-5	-	CASSLATLRTQYF
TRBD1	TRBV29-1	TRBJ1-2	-	CSVTGQGAYGYTF
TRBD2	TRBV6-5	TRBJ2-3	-	CATREGETDTQYF
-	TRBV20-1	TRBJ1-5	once	CSASFRAGIGNQPQHF
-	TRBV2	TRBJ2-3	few	CASSDGVISDTQYF
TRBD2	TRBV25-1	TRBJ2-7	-	CASSEGGGRSEQYF
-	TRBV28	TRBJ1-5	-	CASQFPSPPPQPQHF
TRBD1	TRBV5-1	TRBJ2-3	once	CASSLDPGQVYTDTQYF
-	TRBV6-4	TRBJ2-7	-	CASPETGSSYEQYF
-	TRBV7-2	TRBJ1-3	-	CASKRGGGNTIYF
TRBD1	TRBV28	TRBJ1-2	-	CASSPGTGGYGYTF
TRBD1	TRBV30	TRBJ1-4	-	CAWSRGQSLEKLFF
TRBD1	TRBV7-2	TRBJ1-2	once	CASSSRDRGLRVYGYTF
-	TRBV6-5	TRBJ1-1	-	CASSYSHLIQGAEAFF
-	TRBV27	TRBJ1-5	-	CASSLSVGVYQPQHF
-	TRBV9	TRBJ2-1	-	CASSPAGRGTHNEQFF
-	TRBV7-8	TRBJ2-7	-	CASSLLEGAYEQYF
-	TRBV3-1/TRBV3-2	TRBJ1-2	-	CASSQDPGSNYGYTF
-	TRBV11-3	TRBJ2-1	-	CASSLGVTGYNEQFF
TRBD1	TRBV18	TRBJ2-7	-	CASSPGQGIYEQYF
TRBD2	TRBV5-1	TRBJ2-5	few	CASSLGLAGGRRSETQYF
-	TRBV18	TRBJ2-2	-	CASSPPEGGATGELFF
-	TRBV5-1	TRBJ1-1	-	CASSLAGGGNTEAFF